The 2 T cell receptor beta chains below were found in one sample sequenced in a study of beta chain features in type 1 diabetes. Study results and caveats: The study found moderately but significantly shorter TCRB CDR3s in all four CD4+ subsets of Type 1 diabetes patients.

Investigators reverse transcribed all isolated RNA, so they sequenced expressed TCRB transcripts. Method: immunoSEQ multiplex PCR; TCRdb's copy keeps in-frame clones and lacks some. The sample carries a few hundred thousand clones, approximately 16% recorded once. These receptors lack a known antigen. The material sequenced was naive CD4+ T cells from blood. The receptors derive from a man under 40 with type 1 diabetes.

This clone was counted only a few times. The chain is built from TRBV7-9 and TRBJ2-5; 7 nucleotides line up with TRBD1. The CDR3 runs to 18 residues. The junction had 14 bases not matched to a gene; V was cut back by 4 bases and J by 0 bases. In germline, CDR1 is SEHNR, CDR2 FQNEAQ (reference sequence). CDR3 amino acids: CASSSGGPGQRYQETQYF. In nucleotides, the CDR3 is TGTGCCAGCAGCTCAGGCGGGCCGGGACAGAGGTACCAAGAGACCCAGTACTTC.

This clone showed up just a few times. The same CDR3 is also encoded by other DNA sequences in this sample. V gene TRBV29-1 combines with J gene TRBJ1-5; 7 bases fit TRBD1. The trim removed 6 bases at V and 1 base at J, leaving 3 bases unmatched. In germline, CDR1 is SQVTM, CDR2 ANQGSEA. This CDR3 is built from 13 residues. CDR3 nucleotide sequence: TGCAGCGTGGTGACAGGGAGCAATCAGCCCCAGCATTTT. Translation gives CSVVTGSNQPQHF.